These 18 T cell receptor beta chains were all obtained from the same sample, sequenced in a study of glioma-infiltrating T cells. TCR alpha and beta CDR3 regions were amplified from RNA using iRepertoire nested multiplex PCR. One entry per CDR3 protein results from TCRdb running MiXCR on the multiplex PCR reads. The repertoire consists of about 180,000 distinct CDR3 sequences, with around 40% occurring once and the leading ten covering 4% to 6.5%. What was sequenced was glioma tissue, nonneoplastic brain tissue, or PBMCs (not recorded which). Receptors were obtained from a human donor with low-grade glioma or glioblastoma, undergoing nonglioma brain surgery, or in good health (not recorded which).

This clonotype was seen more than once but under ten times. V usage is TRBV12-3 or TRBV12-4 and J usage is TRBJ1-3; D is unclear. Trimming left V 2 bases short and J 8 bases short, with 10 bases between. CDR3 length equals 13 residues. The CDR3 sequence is CASSLINRDTIYF. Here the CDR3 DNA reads TGTGCCAGCAGTTTAATTAACCGAGACACCATATATTTT.

In nucleotides, the CDR3 is TGCGCCAGCAGGCAGGGGGCTGGCACCGGGGAGCTGTTTTTT. Amino acid sequence: CASRQGAGTGELFF. The chain links TRBV10-1 to TRBJ2-2, with 8 bases matching TRBD1. Germline CDR1 is WNHNN and CDR2 is SYGVQD (reference sequence). V shed 6 bases, J shed 4 bases, and the junction held 4 bases outside the gene matches. The CDR3 has 14 amino acids.

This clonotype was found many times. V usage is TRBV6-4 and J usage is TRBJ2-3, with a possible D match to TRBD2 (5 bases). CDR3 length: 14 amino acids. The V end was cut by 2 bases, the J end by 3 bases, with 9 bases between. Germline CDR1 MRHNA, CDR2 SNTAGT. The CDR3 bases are TGTGCCAGCAGTGACGGGAGCTGGACAGATACGCAGTATTTT. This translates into CASSDGSWTDTQYF.

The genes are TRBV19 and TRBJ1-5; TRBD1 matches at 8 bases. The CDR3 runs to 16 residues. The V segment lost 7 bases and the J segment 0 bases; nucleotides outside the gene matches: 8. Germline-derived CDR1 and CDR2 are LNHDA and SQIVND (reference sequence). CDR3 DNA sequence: TGTGCCAGTAAGGGCAGGGGGCGCAGTAGCAATCAGCCCCAGCATTTT. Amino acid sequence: CASKGRGRSSNQPQHF.

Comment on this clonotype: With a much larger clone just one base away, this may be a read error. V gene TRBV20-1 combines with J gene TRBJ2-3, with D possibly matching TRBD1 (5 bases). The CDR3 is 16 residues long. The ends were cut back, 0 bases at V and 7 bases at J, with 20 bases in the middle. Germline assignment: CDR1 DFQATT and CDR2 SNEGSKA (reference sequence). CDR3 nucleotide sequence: TGCAGTGCTAGAGATACGAATACCCGCAGGGTATATACGCAGTATTTT. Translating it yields CSARDTNTRRVYTQYF.

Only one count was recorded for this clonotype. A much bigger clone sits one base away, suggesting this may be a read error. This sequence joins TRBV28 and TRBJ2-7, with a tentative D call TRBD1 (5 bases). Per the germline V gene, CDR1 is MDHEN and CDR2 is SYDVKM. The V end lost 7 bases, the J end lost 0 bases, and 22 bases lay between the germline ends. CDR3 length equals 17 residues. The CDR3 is CASIEKGPGISSYEQYF. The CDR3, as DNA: TGTGCCAGCATCGAAAAGGGTCCAGGGATCTCCTCCTACGAGCAGTACTTC.

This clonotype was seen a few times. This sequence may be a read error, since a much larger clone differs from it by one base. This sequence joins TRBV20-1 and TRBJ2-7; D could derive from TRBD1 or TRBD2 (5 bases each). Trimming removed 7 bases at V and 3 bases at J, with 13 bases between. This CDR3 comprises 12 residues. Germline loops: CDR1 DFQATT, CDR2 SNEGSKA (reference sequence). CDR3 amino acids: CSVLRGHYEQYF. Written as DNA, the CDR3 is TGCAGTGTATTGAGGGGCCACTACGAGCAGTACTTC.

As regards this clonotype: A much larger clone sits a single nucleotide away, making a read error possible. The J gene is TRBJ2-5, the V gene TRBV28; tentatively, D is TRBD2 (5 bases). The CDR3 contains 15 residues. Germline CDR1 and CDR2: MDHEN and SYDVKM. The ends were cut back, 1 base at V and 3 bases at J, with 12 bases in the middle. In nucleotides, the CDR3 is TGTGCCAGCAGTTTATCGGTAGCGAGCAAAGAGACCCAGTACTTC. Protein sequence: CASSLSVASKETQYF.

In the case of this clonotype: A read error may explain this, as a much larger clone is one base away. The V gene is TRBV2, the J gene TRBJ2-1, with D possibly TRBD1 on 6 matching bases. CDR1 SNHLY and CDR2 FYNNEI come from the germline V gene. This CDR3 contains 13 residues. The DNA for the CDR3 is TGTGCCAGCAGGGAGACCCGACAGGATGAGCAGTCCTTC. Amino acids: CASRETRQDEQSF.

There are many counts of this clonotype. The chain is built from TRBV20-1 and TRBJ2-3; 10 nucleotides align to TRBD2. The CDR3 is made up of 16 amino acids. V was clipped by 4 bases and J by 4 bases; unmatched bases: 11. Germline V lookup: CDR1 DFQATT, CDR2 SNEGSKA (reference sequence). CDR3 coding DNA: TGCAGTGCTACCGAAGCGGGAGGGCCTGAGGCAGATACGCAGTATTTT. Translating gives CSATEAGGPEADTQYF.

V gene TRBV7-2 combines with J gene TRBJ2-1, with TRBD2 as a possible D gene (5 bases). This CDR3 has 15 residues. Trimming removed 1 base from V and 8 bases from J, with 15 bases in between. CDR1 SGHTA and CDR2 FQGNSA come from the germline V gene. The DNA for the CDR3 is TGTGCCAGCAGCTTAGTCACTAGTAAGACGGATGAGCAGTTCTTC. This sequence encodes CASSLVTSKTDEQFF.

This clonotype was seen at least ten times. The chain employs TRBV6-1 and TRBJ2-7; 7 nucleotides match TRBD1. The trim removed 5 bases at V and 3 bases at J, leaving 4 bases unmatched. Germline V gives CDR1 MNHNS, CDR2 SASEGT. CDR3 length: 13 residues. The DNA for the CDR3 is TGTGCCAGCAGTCAGGGACAGCGCTACGAGCAGTACTTC. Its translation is CASSQGQRYEQYF.

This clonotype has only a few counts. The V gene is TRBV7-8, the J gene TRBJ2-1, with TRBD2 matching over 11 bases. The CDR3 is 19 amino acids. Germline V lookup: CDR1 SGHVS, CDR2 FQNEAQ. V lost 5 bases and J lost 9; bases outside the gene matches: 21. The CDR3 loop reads CASSPSQDLAGGALGEQFF. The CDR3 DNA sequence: TGTGCCAGCAGCCCCAGCCAGGACCTAGCGGGAGGAGCCCTGGGTGAGCAGTTCTTC.

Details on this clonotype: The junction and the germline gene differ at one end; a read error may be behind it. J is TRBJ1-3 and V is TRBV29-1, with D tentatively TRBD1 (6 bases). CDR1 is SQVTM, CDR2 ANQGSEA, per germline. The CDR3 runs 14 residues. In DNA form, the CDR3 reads TGCAGAGGAGTCACAGGGAGCTCTGGAAACACCATGTATTTT. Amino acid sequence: CRGVTGSSGNTMYF.

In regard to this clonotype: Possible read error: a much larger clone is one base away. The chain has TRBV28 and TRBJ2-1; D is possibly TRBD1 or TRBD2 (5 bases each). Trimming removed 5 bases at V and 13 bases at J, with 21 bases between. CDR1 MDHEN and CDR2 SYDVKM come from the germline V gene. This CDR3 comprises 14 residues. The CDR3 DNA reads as TGTGCCAGCAGTCGGCCTCAGGGATGGGAGACCCAGTTCTTC. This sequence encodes CASSRPQGWETQFF.

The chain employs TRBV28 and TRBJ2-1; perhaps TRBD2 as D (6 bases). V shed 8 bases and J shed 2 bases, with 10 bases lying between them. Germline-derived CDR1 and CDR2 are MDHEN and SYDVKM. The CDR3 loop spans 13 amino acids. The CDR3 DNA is TGTGCCAGCGGGAGGTTCGCCTACAATGAGCAGTTCTTC. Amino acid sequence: CASGRFAYNEQFF.

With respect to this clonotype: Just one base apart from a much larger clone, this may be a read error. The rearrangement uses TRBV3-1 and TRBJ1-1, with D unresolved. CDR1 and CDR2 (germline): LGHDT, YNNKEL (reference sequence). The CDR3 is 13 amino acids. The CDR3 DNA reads TGTGCCAGGAGCCAAGTAGCTGGGTATGAAGCTTTCTTT. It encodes CARSQVAGYEAFF.

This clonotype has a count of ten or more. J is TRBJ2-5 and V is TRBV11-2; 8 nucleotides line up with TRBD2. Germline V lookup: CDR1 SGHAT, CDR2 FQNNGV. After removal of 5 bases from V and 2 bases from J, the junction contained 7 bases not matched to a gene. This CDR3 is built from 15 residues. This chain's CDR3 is CASSPGTRMQETQYF. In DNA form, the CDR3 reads TGTGCCAGCAGCCCCGGGACTAGAATGCAAGAGACCCAGTACTTC.